The 2 T cell receptor beta chains given below trace back to one sample, sequenced in a study of blood T cells in healthy people across ages. A second PCR of 7 to 11 cycles used a sample-barcoded 5' primer and a J-beta primer mix. TCRdb called the 5' RACE reads again in MiXCR, with one record for every CDR3 protein. The sample holds about 680,000 distinct CDR3 sequences, about 52% seen once. The sample comprised blood. These receptors all come from a woman aged 60-70 years in good health.

The chain couples TRBV24-1 to TRBJ2-7, with D possibly matching TRBD1 (6 bases). Near its end, the DNA agrees better with TRBJ2-4, so the J call may be wrong. This CDR3 has 14 amino acids. The germline gives CDR1 KGHDR, CDR2 SFDVKD. CDR3 protein: CATSDPGEWNIQYF. CDR3 DNA: TGTGCCACCAGTGATCCAGGGGAATGGAACATTCAGTACTTC.

In regard to this clonotype: At one boundary the junction diverges from the germline segment, which might be a read error. This chain connects TRBV5-1 to TRBJ1-4; D is undetermined. Germline lookup yields CDR1 SGHRS and CDR2 YFSETQ. The CDR3 is made up of 15 amino acids. The chain's CDR3 is CASSLEGFYSEKLFF. As DNA, the CDR3 is TGCGCCAGTAGCTTGGAAGGGTTTTACAGTGAAAAACTGTTTTTT.